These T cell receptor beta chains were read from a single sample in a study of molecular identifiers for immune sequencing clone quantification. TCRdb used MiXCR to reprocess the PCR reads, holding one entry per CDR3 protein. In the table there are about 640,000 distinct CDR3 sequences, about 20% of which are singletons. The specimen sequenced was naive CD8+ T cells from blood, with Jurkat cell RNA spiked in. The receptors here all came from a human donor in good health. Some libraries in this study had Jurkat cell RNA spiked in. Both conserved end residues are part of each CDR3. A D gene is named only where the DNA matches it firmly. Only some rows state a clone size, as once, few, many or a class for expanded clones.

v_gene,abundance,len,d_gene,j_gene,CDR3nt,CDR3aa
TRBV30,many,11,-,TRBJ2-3,TGTGCCTGGAGTGAGGCAGATACGCAGTATTTT,CAWSEADTQYF
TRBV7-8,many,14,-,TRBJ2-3,TGTGCCAGCAGCTTAGTTACAGGGAGGGGCACGCAGTATTTT,CASSLVTGRGTQYF
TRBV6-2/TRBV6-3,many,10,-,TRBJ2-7,TGTGCCAGCGGAGTCTACGAGCAGTACTTC,CASGVYEQYF
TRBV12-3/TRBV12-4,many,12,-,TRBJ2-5,TGTGCCAGCACGGGGAATTGGAGGAACCAGTACTTC,CASTGNWRNQYF
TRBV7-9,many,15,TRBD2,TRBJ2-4,TGTGCCAGCAGCTTTTCTATAGCGGGAGAGGGCATTCAGTACTTC,CASSFSIAGEGIQYF
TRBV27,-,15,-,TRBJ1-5,TGTGCCAGCAGTTTAGTTCAGGGAAGCAATCAGCCCCAGCATTTT,CASSLVQGSNQPQHF
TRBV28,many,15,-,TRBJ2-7,TGTGCCAGCAGTTTTAGGGGGAAACTTTCTTACGAGCAGTACTTC,CASSFRGKLSYEQYF
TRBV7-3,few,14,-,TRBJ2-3,TGTGCCAGCAGCCTCCTGGGGGATCCAGATACGCAGTATTTT,CASSLLGDPDTQYF
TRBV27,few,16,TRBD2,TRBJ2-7,TGTGCCAGCAGCCCGGGCGGGGGGGGGAGTTCCTACGAGCAGTACTTC,CASSPGGGGSSYEQYF
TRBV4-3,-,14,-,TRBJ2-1,TGCGCCAGCAGCCAAGCGCCCAGGGCCAATGAGCAGTTCTTC,CASSQAPRANEQFF
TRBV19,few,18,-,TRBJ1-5,TGTGCCAGTAGCTCCGGTAGTGGGCGACTATATAGCAATCAGCCCCAGCATTTT,CASSSGSGRLYSNQPQHF
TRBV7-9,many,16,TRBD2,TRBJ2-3,TGTGCCAGCAGCTCTCAGCGGGAGACTAGCACAGATACGCAGTATTTT,CASSSQRETSTDTQYF